Listed here is a single T cell receptor beta chain. The specificity of this receptor is unknown. One base away there is no much larger clone; base qualities are not given. This sample is part of a study of cytomegalovirus exposure and HLA in healthy donors (dated by TCRdb to between 2016 and 2019). About the full investigation: According to an earlier analysis of around 600 of the donors, about 179 million T cells yielded 90 million to 140 million unique TCR beta sequences and about 300 Gb of sequence data. In addition to the first cohort of about 650 subjects, a separate validation cohort of 120 different subjects was used. In a later analysis, previously published TCR beta repertoires from 600 to 850 donors were re-analyzed and high-resolution HLA genotyping was added so that TCR occurrence patterns could be studied. Roughly 5 DR-DQ haplotypes were handled as single units for association and clustering, since linkage in the cohort was strong. HLA typing included class I and class II loci at four-digit resolution. Donor age, sex, ethnicity and CMV serostatus were collected together with the repertoire data. An early release that covered fewer than 750 HLA-typed donors contained approximately 300 gigabases of sequencing data and about 93 million unique TCR sequences. The study profiled the T cell repertoires of 500 to 800 subjects by immunosequencing and related them to cytomegalovirus serostatus. Typing coverage differed by locus: A, B, C, DRB1 and DQB1 were typed in roughly 620-630 donors, DQA1 in 522, DPA1 in some 600, and DPB1 in roughly 470. An earlier analysis of some 500 of the donors applied high-throughput TCR beta sequencing to assess whether each TCR beta V gene segment acted as functional or pseudogenic. All discovery cohort repertoires had been generated using a single sequencing platform. A later genetic analysis used genome-wide SNP genotypes for about 60% of the roughly 670 donors, treating that subset as a discovery cohort. Across 398 genotyped donors of the cohort, an average of roughly 250,000 unique TCR beta nucleotide sequences per donor were sequenced, and roughly a sixth of those sequences were non-productive. High-throughput TCR immunosequencing, statistical association of individual TCRs with disease status, and machine learning were combined to predict cytomegalovirus infection status. Of the approximately 370 genotyped donors, 65% to 90% were placed in the genetic ancestry cluster associated with self-reported Caucasian donors. The later analysis used no new phenotypic data to find candidate immune exposures, relying instead on TCR beta sequences and their occurrence across donors. The study aimed to test whether cataloging public T cell receptors could reveal signatures of past pathogen exposure. Points the paper makes about the study in general: In the study, 164 TCR beta chains were listed as associated with cytomegalovirus. At a false discovery rate of 0.05, a later analysis linked roughly 17,000 TCR beta sequences to specific HLA alleles. In this cohort, only TCR beta chains were sequenced, and detectable features were limited by the absence of alpha or paired-chain data. In a later analysis, most CMV-associated TCR beta chains were found to appear HLA-restricted, with HLA associations seemingly driven largely by CMV exposure. According to a later genetic analysis, donors in an Asian-associated ancestry cluster had fewer N-insertions in productive TCRs than the approximately 690-donor mean. Immune exposure information for the cohort was limited to CMV serostatus. In a later analysis, HLA-associated TCR beta chains showed more clonal expansion and lower generation probabilities than non-associated chains that were equally common. Linkage disequilibrium might explain the correlated functional status among segregating V segments, but an unknown experimental factor could not be excluded. Most TCR sequences were observed very rarely across donors, whereas some public TCRs were present in many individuals. Roughly 17 rarely observed V segments, including chromosome 9 orphons, were excluded from the earlier analysis of some 590 of the donors because counts were too low. It was suggested by the authors that the approach could potentially be generalized to other disease states and immunological phenotypes. According to a later analysis, TCR association rates differed among HLA loci, with DRB1 alleles showing the most associated TCRs and HLA-C alleles showing the fewest. Because HLA typing was unavailable for some donors at each locus, only the typed subset was used in association tests. A further reported finding was that TCR beta sequences accurately predicted the HLA-A and HLA-B alleles for most subjects in the first cohort. Cytomegalovirus status was reported to be diagnosed by the classifier with high specificity and sensitivity in both the original and validation cohorts. In a later analysis, several top co-occurrence clusters were reported to appear linked to parvovirus B19, influenza, CMV and Epstein-Barr virus. A few of the identified cytomegalovirus-associated TCR beta chains were confirmed in vitro to be specific for cytomegalovirus antigens. Broadly in line with IMGT annotations, most TCR beta V segments showed up in productive rearrangements about 87% or about 30% of the time in an earlier analysis of some 590 of the donors. The presence/absence analyses assumed that sequencing depth was roughly uniform across donors, and that assumption may not be true. An association between a missense DCLRE1C variant and V-gene and J-gene trimming of TCR beta chains was found in a later genetic analysis and replicated in an independent cohort. The sequencing pipeline was judged likely to have produced a cluster of highly shared sequence variants as a technical artifact. Strong co-occurrence of HLA alleles, especially DR and DQ, made assigning TCR associations to individual alleles difficult.

The cohort comprised some 700 healthy bone marrow donors. At the time of sampling, all cohort members were nominally healthy, though unrecorded immune exposures were likely present. The donor was CMV seronegative and was included in the group of approximately 350 seronegative cohort members. Every donor gave a peripheral blood sample, and the peripheral blood mononuclear cells from that sample were used for TCR beta sequencing. The Qiagen DNeasy Blood Extraction Kit was used to extract genomic DNA from the blood cell samples. Libraries were made using the immunoSEQ multiplex PCR assay. For the multiplex PCR, a mixture combining 60 forward primers for TCR Vbeta segments and 13 reverse primers for TCR Jbeta segments was used. The CDR3 region of rearranged TCR beta genes was amplified from genomic DNA by a multiplex PCR assay. The amplified TCR beta libraries were sequenced on the Illumina HiSeq System as 87-base-pair reads. The study's processing was this. A later analysis counted about 80 million unique TCR beta chains across the 650 to 800 repertoires, and some 12 million of these chains were shared by at least two donors. Raw reads were error-corrected and collapsed into unique sequences by a nearest-neighbor algorithm in which closely related sequences were merged to remove PCR and sequencing errors. V, D and J gene segments were assigned by aligning CDR3 sequences to IMGT reference sequences. Each retained sequence needed at least a six-nucleotide match to both a V gene segment and a J gene segment. Rearrangements were classified as productive when the CDR3 lacked stop codons and remained in frame with V and J, and all other rearrangements were classified as non-productive. Following IMGT convention, CDR3 was defined as the stretch from the second conserved V-encoded cysteine up to the conserved J-encoded phenylalanine. The earlier analysis of 500 to 650 of the donors excluded any sequence lacking an unambiguous match to a single V gene segment. An earlier analysis of about 590 of the donors classified V segments as functional when productive rearrangements were above 56.7% and as segregating when the standard deviation between donors was above 5%. A statistical classification framework was built to diagnose cytomegalovirus status from the catalog of TCR beta chain sequences. In a later analysis, TCR nucleotide sequences were compared against IMGT/GENE-DB human TR gene sequences so that V and J genes could be assigned. In a later analysis, CDR3 sequences and most-parsimonious VDJ recombination scenarios were assigned using the TCRdist pipeline. A later analysis defined each TCR beta chain by its CDR3 amino acid sequence plus V-gene family, and excluded reads lacking a unique V-gene family. A later analysis removed several hundred highly shared, low-generation-probability nucleotide sequences to deal with suspected cross-contamination and a sequencing artifact. In a later analysis, a clonal expansion index for each public chain was calculated from normalized within-repertoire ranks of inferred template counts. Generation probabilities in a later analysis came from a VDJ recombination model fitted to out-of-frame rearrangements, and those results were checked against IGoR. In a later analysis, TCR-TCR, TCR-HLA and TCR-CMV co-occurrence was scored with hypergeometric tests, and a repertoire-size bias correction was applied to TCR pairs. In a later analysis, false discovery rates were estimated by permuting HLA or CMV assignments 20 times. A later analysis grouped co-occurring TCRs with DBSCAN, adding TCRdist sequence similarity when clustering within HLA-allele-positive subsets. Repertoires with fewer than 30,000 or more than 120,000 public chains were left out of co-occurrence clustering, as were four to six repertoires with anomalous nucleotide sharing. The immuneACCESS repertoire file appears here via TCRdb, limited to in-frame rearrangements. These files lack a portion of the clones; in checked studies, under half of the deficit traces to unresolved V genes, and the cause of the others is not known. V and J calls and clone size are those listed in that table; D and trimming were worked out from the DNA. The sample table records about 67,000 clones; about 70% of these occur just once. Approximately 2.1% of the sample is taken by the ten largest.

The sample taken for sequencing was PBMCs. This sequence was found in a woman between 25 and 40 years old in good health and CMV-seronegative.

The nucleotides read TGTGCCAGCAGCTCCCCGAGGGGACAGGGGATAGCAGATACGCAGTATTTT. Translated, this gives CASSSPRGQGIADTQYF. The chain employs TRBV5-4 and TRBJ2-3; 10 bases in the junction line up with TRBD1. In the germline V gene (reference sequence), CDR1 corresponds to SGHNT and CDR2 to YYREEE. Its CDR3 holds 17 amino acids, cysteine through phenylalanine. The kept DNA is CDR3 alone, 51 bases in frame from the first base. The germline V and J ends show losses of 3 bases and 4 bases respectively, and no gene match explains 11 bases of the junction.